The TCR beta chain under discussion was sequenced for a study of cytomegalovirus exposure and HLA in healthy donors. For the study at large: About 85 million unique TCR sequences came from HLA-typed donors in an early release. Study-wide findings and caveats: Donors were assumed by presence/absence analyses to have roughly uniform sequencing depth. Per a prior analysis, the majority of TCR beta V segments were productive roughly 90% or roughly 30% of the time. In vitro work confirmed that a few CMV-associated chains recognize CMV antigens.

Germline CDR1 and CDR2: SGHAT and FQNNGV. Trimming shortened V by 10 bases and J by 5 bases, and 18 bases separated the two germline ends. This CDR3 is 14 amino acids long. This PCR relied on a set of 60 Vbeta primers and 13 Jbeta primers. Data came from immunoSEQ multiplex PCR; TCRdb stores just in-frame clones and leaves some out. The top ten hold around 6% of the sample, which has 130,000 or so clones, about 8.6% seen once. To note about this clone: Its specificity is unknown.

The V gene is TRBV11-2, the J gene TRBJ2-1; no clear D gene. This TCR came from a woman in her thirties or forties in good health and CMV-seropositive. Source material: PBMCs. The CDR3 DNA is TGTGCCACCCAAGCCGTCGCGGCCCACAATGAGCAGTTCTTC. Translating it yields CATQAVAAHNEQFF.